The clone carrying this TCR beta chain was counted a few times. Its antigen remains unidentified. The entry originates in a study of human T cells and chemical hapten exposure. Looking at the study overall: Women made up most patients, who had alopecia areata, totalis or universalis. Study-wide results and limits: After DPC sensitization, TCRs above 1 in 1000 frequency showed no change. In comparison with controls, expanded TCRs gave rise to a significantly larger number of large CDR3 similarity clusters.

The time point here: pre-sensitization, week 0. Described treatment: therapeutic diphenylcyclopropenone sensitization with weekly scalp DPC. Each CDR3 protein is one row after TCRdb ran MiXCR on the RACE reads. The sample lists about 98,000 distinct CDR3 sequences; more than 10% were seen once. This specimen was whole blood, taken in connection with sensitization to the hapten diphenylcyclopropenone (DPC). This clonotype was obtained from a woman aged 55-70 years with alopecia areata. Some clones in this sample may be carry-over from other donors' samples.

This chain's CDR3 is CASSPPEEQANTGELFF. The CDR3 DNA reads TGTGCCAGCTCACCGCCGGAGGAGCAGGCGAACACCGGGGAGCTGTTTTTT. This chain links TRBV18 with TRBJ2-2, with D possibly matching TRBD2 (5 bases). The V gene lost 3 bases and the J gene lost 0 bases, with 14 bases spanning the gap. The length of the CDR3 is 17 residues. CDR1 is KGHSH, CDR2 LQKENI, per germline.